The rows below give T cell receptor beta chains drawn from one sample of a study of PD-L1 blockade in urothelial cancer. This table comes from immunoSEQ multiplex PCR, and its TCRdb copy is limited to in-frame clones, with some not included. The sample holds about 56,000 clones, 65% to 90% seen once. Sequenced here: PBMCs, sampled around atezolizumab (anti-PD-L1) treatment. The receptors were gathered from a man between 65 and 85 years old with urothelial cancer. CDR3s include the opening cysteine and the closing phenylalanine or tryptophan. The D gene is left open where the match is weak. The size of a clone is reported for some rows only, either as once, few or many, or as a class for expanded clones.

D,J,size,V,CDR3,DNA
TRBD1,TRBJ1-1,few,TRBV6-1,CASGGRGQDTEAFF,TGTGCCAGCGGTGGGAGGGGGCAGGACACTGAAGCTTTCTTT
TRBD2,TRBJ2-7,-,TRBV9,CASSPELAADYEQYF,TGTGCCAGCAGCCCCGAACTAGCGGCCGACTACGAGCAGTACTTC
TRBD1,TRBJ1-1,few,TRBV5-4,CASSLRDRGNTEAFF,TGTGCCAGCAGCCTTAGGGACAGGGGAAACACTGAAGCTTTCTTT
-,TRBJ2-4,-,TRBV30,CAWSEKGLAKNIQYF,TGTGCCTGGAGTGAAAAGGGGCTAGCCAAAAACATTCAGTACTTC
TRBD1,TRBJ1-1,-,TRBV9,CASSVRGDTEAFF,TGTGCCAGCAGCGTCAGGGGGGACACTGAAGCTTTCTTT
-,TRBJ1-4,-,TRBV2,CASSLDGGFNEKLFF,TGTGCCAGCAGTCTGGACGGGGGTTTTAATGAAAAACTGTTTTTT
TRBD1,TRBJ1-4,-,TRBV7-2,CASSSGDRQKLFF,TGTGCCAGCAGCTCGGGGGACAGACAAAAACTGTTTTTT
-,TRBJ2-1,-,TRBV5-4,CASSLLHTQSHNEQFF,TGTGCCAGCAGCTTGTTGCACACACAGTCCCACAATGAGCAGTTCTTC
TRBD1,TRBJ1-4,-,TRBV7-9,CASSPSGTVNEKLFF,TGTGCCAGCAGCCCTAGTGGGACAGTTAATGAAAAACTGTTTTTT
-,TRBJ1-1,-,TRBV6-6,CASSLAGATEAFF,TGTGCCAGCAGTCTAGCGGGGGCCACTGAAGCTTTCTTT
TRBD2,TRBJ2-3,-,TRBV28,CASSLPPGTSGASTDTQYF,TGTGCCAGCAGTTTACCCCCCGGGACTAGCGGGGCTAGCACAGATACGCAGTATTTT
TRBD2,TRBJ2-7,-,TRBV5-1,CASSSTSGYEQYF,TGCGCCAGCAGCTCGACTAGCGGCTACGAGCAGTACTTC
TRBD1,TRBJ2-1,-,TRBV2,CASKKDRGGYNEQFF,TGTGCCAGCAAGAAAGACAGGGGAGGTTACAATGAGCAGTTCTTC
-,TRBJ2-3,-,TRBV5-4,CASSLQPSVRYAYF,TGTGCCAGCAGCTTGCAGCCTAGTGTCAGATACGCGTATTTT
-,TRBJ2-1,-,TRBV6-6,CASKEYNEQFF,TGTGCCAGCAAGGAGTACAATGAGCAGTTCTTC
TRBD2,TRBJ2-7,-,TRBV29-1,CSVGGGTISYEQYF,TGCAGCGTTGGCGGGGGGACCATCTCCTACGAGCAGTACTTC
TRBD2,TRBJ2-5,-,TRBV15,CATSRGTSGSSGGETQYF,TGTGCCACCAGCAGGGGGACTAGCGGGAGTTCGGGGGGAGAGACCCAGTACTTC
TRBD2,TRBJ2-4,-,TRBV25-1,CVSSSRTSGLAKNIQYF,TGTGTCAGCAGTTCCCGGACTAGCGGTCTAGCCAAAAACATTCAGTACTTC
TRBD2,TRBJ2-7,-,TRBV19,CASSRTSGPYEQYF,TGTGCCAGTAGTCGGACTAGCGGGCCCTACGAGCAGTACTTC
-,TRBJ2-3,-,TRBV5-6,CASSLSQVIGDTQYF,TGTGCCAGCAGCTTGTCACAGGTGATCGGAGATACGCAGTATTTT
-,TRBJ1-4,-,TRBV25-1,CASSEAGATNEKLFF,TGTGCCAGCAGTGAAGCAGGGGCAACTAATGAAAAACTGTTTTTT
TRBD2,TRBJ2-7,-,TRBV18,CASSPGQAGGGYEQYF,TGTGCCAGCTCACCCGGGCAGGCGGGAGGAGGCTACGAGCAGTACTTC
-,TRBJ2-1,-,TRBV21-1,CASSKVLTVSGTLTGTPGEQFF,TGTGCCAGCAGCAAAGTTCTTACAGTGTCGGGCACGTTGACCGGGACACCGGGCGAGCAGTTCTTC
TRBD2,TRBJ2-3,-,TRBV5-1,CASSLPSGSGDTQYF,TGCGCCAGCAGCTTGCCCAGCGGGAGTGGAGATACGCAGTATTTT
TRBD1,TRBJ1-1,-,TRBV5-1,CASSWGQGSNTEAFF,TGCGCCAGCAGTTGGGGACAGGGCTCGAACACTGAAGCTTTCTTT
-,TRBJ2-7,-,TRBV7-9,CASSLDQGLEYF,TGTGCCAGCAGCTTAGATCAGGGGTTGGAGTACTTC
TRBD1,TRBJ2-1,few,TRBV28,CASSLLDRGVYNEQFF,TGTGCCAGCAGTTTATTGGACAGGGGGGTCTACAATGAGCAGTTCTTC
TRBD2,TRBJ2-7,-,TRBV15,CATSRDPAGGEQYF,TGTGCCACCAGCAGAGATCCAGCGGGAGGCGAGCAGTACTTC
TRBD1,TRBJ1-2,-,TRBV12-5,CASGSLDRGDGYTF,TGTGCTAGTGGTTCACTAGACAGGGGTGACGGCTACACCTTC
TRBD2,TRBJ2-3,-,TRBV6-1,CASSEAGGTSTDTQYF,TGTGCCAGCAGTGAAGCGGGGGGGACTAGCACAGATACGCAGTATTTT
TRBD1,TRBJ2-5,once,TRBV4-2,CASSQDSGGQGLQETQYF,TGTGCCAGCAGCCAAGATTCAGGGGGACAGGGACTTCAAGAGACCCAGTACTTC
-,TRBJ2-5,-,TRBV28,CASSLGGFRGETQYF,TGTGCCAGCAGTTTAGGGGGGTTTCGGGGGGAGACCCAGTACTTC
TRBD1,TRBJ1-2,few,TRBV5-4,CASSLPGTGDGYTF,TGTGCCAGCAGCTTGCCCGGGACAGGGGATGGCTACACCTTC
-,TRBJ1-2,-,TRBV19,CASSITGLGYTF,TGTGCCAGTAGTATAACAGGGTTGGGCTACACCTTC
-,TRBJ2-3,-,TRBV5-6,CASSLGWTGTDTQYF,TGTGCCAGCAGCTTGGGCTGGACAGGCACAGATACGCAGTATTTT
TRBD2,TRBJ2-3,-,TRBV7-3,CASSELAGADTQYF,TGTGCCAGCAGCGAACTAGCGGGAGCAGATACGCAGTATTTT